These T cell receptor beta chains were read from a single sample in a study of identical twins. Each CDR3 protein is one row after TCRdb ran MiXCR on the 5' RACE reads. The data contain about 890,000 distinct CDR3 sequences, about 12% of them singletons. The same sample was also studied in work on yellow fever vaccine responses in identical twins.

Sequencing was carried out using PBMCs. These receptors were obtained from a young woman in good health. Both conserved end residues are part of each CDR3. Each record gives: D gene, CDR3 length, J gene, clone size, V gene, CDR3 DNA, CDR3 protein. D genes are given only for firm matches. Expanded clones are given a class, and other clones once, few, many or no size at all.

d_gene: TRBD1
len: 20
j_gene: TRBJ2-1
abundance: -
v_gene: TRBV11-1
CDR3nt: TGTGCCAGCAGCTTACGAACGCTTATTGGACAGGTGGTCGACTACAATGAGCAGTTCTTC
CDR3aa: CASSLRTLIGQVVDYNEQFF

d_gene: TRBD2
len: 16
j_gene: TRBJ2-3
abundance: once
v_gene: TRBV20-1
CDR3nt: TGCAGTGCTAGGGGAACTAGCGGGAGGGCCCCAGATACGCAGTATTTT
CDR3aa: CSARGTSGRAPDTQYF

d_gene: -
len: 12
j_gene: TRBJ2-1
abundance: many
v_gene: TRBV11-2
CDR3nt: TGTGCCAGCAGCCAGGGGTGGAATGAGCAGTTCTTC
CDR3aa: CASSQGWNEQFF

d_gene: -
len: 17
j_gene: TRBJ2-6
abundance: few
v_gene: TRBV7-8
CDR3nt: TGTGCCAGCAGCTTTTCAGTGCCGAGTTCTGGGGCCAACGTCCTGACTTTC
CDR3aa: CASSFSVPSSGANVLTF

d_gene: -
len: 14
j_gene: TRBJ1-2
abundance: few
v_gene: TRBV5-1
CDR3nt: TGCGCCAGCAGCTTGGTGGCGGAAAGCTATGGCTACACCTTC
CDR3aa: CASSLVAESYGYTF

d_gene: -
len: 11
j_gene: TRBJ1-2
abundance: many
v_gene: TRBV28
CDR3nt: TGTGCCAGCATGGGGAACTATGGCTACACCTTC
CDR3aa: CASMGNYGYTF

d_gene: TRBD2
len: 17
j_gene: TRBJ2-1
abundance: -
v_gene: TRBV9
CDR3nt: TGTGCCAGCAGCCCCCGTGACGGGACTAGCGGGAGGGGCGAGCAGTTCTTC
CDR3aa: CASSPRDGTSGRGEQFF

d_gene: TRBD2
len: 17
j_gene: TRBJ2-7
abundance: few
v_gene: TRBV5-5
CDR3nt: TGTGCCAGCAGCTTGTATGGGGCGGGAGCCCCTTCCTACGAGCAGTACTTC
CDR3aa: CASSLYGAGAPSYEQYF

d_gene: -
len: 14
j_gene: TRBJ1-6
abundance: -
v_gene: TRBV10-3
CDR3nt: TGTGCCATCAGTGGAGGTGTATCGGGGTCACCCCTCCACTTT
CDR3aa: CAISGGVSGSPLHF

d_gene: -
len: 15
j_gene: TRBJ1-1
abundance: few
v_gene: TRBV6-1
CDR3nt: TGTGCCAGCAGTGACGGACAGCTCTTTAACACTGAAGCTTTCTTT
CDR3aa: CASSDGQLFNTEAFF

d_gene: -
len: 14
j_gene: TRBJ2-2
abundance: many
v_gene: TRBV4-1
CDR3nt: TGCGCCAGCAGCCAAGCTTTGGGCACCGGGGAGCTGTTTTTT
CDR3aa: CASSQALGTGELFF

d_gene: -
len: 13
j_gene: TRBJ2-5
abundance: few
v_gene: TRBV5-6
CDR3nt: TGTGCCAGCAGACCAGGGTCGCAGGGGACCCAGTACTTC
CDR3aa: CASRPGSQGTQYF

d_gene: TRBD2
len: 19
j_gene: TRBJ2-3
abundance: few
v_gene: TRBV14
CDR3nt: TGTGCCAGCAGCCAAGATCGAGATTACAGACTAGCGTTCACAGATACGCAGTATTTT
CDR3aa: CASSQDRDYRLAFTDTQYF

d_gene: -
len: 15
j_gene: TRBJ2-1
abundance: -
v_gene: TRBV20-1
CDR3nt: TGCAGTGCTAGCCGCCTAGCGTCCTCCTACAATGAGCAGTTCTTC
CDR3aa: CSASRLASSYNEQFF

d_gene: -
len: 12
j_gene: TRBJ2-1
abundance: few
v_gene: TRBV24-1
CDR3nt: TGTGCCACCAGTGATTTGAAGGCTAAGCAGTTCTTC
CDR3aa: CATSDLKAKQFF

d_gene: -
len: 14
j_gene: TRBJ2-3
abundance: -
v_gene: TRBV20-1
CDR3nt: TGCAGTGCTAGATCGACAGGAACCACAGATACGCAGTATTTT
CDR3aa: CSARSTGTTDTQYF

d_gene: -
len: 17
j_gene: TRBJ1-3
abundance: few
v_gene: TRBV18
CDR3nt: TGTGCCAGCTCACCAAGGTCAGACAGGAGCTCTGGAAACACCATATATTTT
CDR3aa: CASSPRSDRSSGNTIYF

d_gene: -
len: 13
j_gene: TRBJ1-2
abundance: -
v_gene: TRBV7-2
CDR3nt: TGTGCCAGCAGCTCAGTCAGGGCTGGTGGCTACACCTTC
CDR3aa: CASSSVRAGGYTF

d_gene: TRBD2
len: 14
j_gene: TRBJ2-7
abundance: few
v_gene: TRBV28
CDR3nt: TGTGCCAGCTGTACCGGGACTAGCGCCTACGAGCAGTACTTC
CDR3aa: CASCTGTSAYEQYF

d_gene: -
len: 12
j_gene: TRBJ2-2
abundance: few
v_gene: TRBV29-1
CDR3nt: TGCAGCACCTCGGACCTTCGAGGGGAGCTGTTTTTT
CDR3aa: CSTSDLRGELFF

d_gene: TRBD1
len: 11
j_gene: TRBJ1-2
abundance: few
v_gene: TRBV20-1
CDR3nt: TGCAGCCTGGGACAGCTAGGTGGCTACACCTTC
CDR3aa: CSLGQLGGYTF

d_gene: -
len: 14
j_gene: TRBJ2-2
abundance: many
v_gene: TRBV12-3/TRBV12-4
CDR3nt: TGTGCCAGCAGTTTAATACGGAACACCGGGGAGCTGTTTTTT
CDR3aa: CASSLIRNTGELFF

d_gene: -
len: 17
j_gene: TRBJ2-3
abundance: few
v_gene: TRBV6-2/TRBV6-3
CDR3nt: TGTGCCAGCAGTTACGGGGTAGTCGGGGGGCGCACAGATACGCAGTATTTT
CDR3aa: CASSYGVVGGRTDTQYF

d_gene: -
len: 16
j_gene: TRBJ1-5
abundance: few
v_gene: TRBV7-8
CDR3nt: TGTGCCAGCAGCCCGAGCGTGGGGGATAGCAATCAGCCCCAGCATTTT
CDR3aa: CASSPSVGDSNQPQHF

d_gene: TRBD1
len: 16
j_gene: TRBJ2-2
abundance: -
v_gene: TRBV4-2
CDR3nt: TGTGCCAGCAGCCAAGACATTGCCAGGGGGACCGGGGAGCTGTTTTTT
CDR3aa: CASSQDIARGTGELFF

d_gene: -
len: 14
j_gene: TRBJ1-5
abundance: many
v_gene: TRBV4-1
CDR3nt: TGCGCCAGCAGCCAAGATCGAGGTCGGCAGCCCCAGCATTTT
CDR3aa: CASSQDRGRQPQHF

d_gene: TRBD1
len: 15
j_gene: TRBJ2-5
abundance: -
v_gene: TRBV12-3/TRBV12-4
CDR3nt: TGTGCCAGCCTGGCAGGGGGCTCTCTCCAAGAGACCCAGTACTTC
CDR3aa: CASLAGGSLQETQYF

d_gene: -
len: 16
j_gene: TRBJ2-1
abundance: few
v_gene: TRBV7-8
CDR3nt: TGTGCCAGCAGCCCGTCAACCATGTCCCAATACAATGAGCAGTTCTTC
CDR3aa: CASSPSTMSQYNEQFF

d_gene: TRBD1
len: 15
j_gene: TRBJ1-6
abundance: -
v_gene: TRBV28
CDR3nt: TGTGCCAGCAGATGGGAGGACAGGGGATCTTCACCCCTCCACTTT
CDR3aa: CASRWEDRGSSPLHF

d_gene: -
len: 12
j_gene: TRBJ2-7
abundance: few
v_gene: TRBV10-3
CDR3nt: TGTGCCATCAGTGGAACAGCCTACGAGCAGTACTTC
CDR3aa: CAISGTAYEQYF

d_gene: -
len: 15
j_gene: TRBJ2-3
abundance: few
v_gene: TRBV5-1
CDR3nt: TGCGCCAGCAGCTTGTCGGACGAAGGGGGACATACGCAGTATTTT
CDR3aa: CASSLSDEGGHTQYF

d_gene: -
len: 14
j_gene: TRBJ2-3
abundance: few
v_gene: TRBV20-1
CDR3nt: TGCAGTGCCGCCCGACAGCGTAGCACAGATACGCAGTATTTT
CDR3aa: CSAARQRSTDTQYF

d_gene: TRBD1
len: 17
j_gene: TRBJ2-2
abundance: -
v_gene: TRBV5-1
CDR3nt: TGCGCCAGCAGCCCCACGGGACAGGGGGCATGGACCGGGGAGCTGTTTTTT
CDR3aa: CASSPTGQGAWTGELFF

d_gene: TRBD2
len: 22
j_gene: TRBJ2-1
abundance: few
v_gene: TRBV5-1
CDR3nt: TGCGCCAGCAGAGCGGGACTAGCGGGAGGGCCGGCGACCCAGAGCTCCTACAATGAGCAGTTCTTC
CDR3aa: CASRAGLAGGPATQSSYNEQFF

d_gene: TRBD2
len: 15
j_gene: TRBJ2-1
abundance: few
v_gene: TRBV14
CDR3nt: TGTGCCAGCAGCCAGGGGACTAGCCCATACAATGAGCAGTTCTTC
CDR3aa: CASSQGTSPYNEQFF

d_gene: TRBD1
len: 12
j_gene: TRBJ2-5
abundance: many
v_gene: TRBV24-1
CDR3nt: TGTGCCACCAGTGACCCCGACAGGGCCCAGTACTTC
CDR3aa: CATSDPDRAQYF

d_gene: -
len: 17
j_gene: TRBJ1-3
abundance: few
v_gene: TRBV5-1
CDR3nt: TGCGCCAGCAGCTTTGACGTCCCGGAAGGCTCTGGAAACACCATATATTTT
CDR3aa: CASSFDVPEGSGNTIYF

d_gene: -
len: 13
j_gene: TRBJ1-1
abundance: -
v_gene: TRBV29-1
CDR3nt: TGCAGCGGGGGACAAGGAATAAACACTGAAGCTTTCTTT
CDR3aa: CSGGQGINTEAFF

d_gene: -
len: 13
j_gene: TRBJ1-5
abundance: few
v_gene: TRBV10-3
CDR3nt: TGTGCCATCAGGAGGGCCCAGAATCAGCCCCAGCATTTT
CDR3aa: CAIRRAQNQPQHF

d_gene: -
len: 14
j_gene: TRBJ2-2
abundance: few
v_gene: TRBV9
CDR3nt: TGTGCCAGCAGCGCCAACCGGGTCACCGGGGAGCTGTTTTTT
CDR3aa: CASSANRVTGELFF

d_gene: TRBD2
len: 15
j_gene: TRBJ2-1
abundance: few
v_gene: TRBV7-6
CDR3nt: TGTGCCAGCAGCTTAGTCCTAGGGACTAGGAATGAGCAGTTCTTC
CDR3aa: CASSLVLGTRNEQFF

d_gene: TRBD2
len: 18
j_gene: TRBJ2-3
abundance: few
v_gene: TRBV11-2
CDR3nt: TGTGCCAGCAGCTTAGTCCCCCGGACTAGCGGGAGTGCAGATACGCAGTATTTT
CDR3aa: CASSLVPRTSGSADTQYF

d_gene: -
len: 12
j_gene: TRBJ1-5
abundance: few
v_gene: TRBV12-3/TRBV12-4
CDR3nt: TGTGCCAGCGGAGTCTCCGATCAGCCCCAGCATTTT
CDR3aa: CASGVSDQPQHF

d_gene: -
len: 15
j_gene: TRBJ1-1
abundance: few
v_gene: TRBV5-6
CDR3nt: TGTGCCAGCAGCTTCCTGCGGAGGGAAAACACTGAAGCTTTCTTT
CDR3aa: CASSFLRRENTEAFF

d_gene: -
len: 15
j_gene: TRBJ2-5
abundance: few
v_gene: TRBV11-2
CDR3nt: TGTGCCAGCAGCCCGGAGTGGGGACCCAGGGAGACCCAGTACTTC
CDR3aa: CASSPEWGPRETQYF

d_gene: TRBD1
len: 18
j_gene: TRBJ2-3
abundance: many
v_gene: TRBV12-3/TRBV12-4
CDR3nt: TGTGCCAGCAGTTTAGACCTCCTGGGACAGGGTAGGACAGATACGCAGTATTTT
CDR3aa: CASSLDLLGQGRTDTQYF

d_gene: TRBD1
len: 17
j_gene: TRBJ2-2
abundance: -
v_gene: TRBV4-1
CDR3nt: TGCGCCAGCAGCCAAGATTGGGACAGTAGGAACACCGGGGAGCTGTTTTTT
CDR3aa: CASSQDWDSRNTGELFF

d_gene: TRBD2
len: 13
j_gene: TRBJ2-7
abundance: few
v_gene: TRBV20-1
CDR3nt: TGCAGTGCTTACGGACTAGGTTCCTACGAGCAGTACTTC
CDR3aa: CSAYGLGSYEQYF

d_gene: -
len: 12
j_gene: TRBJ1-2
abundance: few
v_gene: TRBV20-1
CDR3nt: TGCAGTGCTACCCGGACTGAAGTGGACTACACCTTC
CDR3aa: CSATRTEVDYTF

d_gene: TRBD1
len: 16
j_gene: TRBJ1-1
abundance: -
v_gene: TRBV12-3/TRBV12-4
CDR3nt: TGTGCCAGCAGTAACCTACCGGGACAGGGTGTGAGTGAAGCTTTCTTT
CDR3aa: CASSNLPGQGVSEAFF

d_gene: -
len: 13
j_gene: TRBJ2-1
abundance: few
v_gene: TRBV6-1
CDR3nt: TGTGCCAGCAGTCTGATGACCGGGGATGAGCAGTTCTTC
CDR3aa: CASSLMTGDEQFF

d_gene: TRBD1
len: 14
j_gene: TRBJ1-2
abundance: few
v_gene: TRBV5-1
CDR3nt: TGCGCCAGCAGCTTAAACAGGGGTTCGGAGGGCTACACCTTC
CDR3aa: CASSLNRGSEGYTF

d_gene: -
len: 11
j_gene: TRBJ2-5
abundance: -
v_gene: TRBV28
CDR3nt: TGTGCCAGCAGCCGCGGGACTCCGCGGCACTTC
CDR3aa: CASSRGTPRHF

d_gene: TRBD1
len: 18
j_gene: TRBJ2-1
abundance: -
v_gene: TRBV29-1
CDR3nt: TGCAGCGTTGAAGATCGTCCAGGGGGCTCCGGGACCTACAATGAGCAGTTCTTC
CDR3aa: CSVEDRPGGSGTYNEQFF

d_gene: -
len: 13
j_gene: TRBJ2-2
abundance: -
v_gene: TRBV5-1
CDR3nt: TGCGCCAGCAGCTGGGCTTCTACCGGGGAGCTGTTTTTT
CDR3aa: CASSWASTGELFF

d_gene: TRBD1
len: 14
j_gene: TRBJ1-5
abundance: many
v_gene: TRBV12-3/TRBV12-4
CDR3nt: TGTGCCAGCAGTGACAGGGGCGACAATCAGCCCCAGCATTTT
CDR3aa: CASSDRGDNQPQHF

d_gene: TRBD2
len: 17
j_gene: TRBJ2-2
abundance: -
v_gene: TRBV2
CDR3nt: TGTGCCAGCAGGGGAACTAGCGGGATGTCGAACACCGGGGAGCTGTTTTTT
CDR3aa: CASRGTSGMSNTGELFF

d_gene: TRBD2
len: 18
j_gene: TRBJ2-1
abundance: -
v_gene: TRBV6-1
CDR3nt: TGTGCCAGCAGTGAAGGGTACTTAGCGGGAGCAACCTACAATGAGCAGTTCTTC
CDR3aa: CASSEGYLAGATYNEQFF

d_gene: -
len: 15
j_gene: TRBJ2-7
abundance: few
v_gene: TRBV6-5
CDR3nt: TGTGCCAGCAGTTTGGGGATAAGGGGGACCTACGAGCAGTACTTC
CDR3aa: CASSLGIRGTYEQYF